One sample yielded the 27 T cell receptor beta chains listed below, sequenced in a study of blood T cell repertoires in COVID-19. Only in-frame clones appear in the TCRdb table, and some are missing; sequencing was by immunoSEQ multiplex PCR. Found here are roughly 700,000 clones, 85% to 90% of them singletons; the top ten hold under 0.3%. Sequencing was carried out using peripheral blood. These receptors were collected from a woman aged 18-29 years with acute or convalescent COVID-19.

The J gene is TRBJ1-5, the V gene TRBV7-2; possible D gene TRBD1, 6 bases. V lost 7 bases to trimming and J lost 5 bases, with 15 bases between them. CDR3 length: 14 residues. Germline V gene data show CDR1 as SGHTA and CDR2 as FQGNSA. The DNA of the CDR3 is TGTGCCAGCACCTTCTCGGCAGGGGATCAGCCCCAGCATTTT. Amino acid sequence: CASTFSAGDQPQHF. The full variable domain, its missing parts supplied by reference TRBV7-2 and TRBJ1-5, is GAGVSQSPSNKVTEKGKDVELRCDPISGHTALYWYRQSLGQGLEFLIYFQGNSAPDKSGLPSDRFSAERTGGSVSTLTIQRTQQEDSAVYLCASTFSAGDQPQHFGDGTRLSIL.

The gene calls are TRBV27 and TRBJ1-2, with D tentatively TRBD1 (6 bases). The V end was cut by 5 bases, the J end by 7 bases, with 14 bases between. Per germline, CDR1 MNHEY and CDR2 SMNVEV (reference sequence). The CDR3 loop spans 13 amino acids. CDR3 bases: TGTGCCAGCAGTGTCCTACAGGGAGCTGGCTACACCTTC. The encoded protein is CASSVLQGAGYTF.

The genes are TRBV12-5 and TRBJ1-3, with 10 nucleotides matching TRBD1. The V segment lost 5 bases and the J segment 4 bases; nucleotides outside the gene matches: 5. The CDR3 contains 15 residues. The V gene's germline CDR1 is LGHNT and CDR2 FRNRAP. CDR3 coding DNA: TGTGCTAGTGGTCTGGACAGGGGGTTGGGAAACACCATATATTTT. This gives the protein CASGLDRGLGNTIYF. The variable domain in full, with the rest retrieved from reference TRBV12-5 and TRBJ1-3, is DARVTQTPRHKVTEMGQEVTMRCQPILGHNTVFWYRQTMMQGLELLAYFRNRAPLDDSGMPKDRFSAEMPDATLATLKIQPSEPRDSAVYFCASGLDRGLGNTIYFGEGSWLTVV.

Here the CDR3 reads CATSEPAAGGSTDTQYF. The CDR3, as DNA: TGTGCCACCAGTGAGCCCGCAGCGGGGGGAAGCACAGATACGCAGTATTTT. The chain links TRBV24-1 to TRBJ2-3; 9 bases are shared with TRBD2. V shed 4 bases and J 0 bases; nucleotides not matched to a gene: 7. The CDR3 is made up of 17 amino acids. CDR1 KGHDR and CDR2 SFDVKD come from the germline V gene.

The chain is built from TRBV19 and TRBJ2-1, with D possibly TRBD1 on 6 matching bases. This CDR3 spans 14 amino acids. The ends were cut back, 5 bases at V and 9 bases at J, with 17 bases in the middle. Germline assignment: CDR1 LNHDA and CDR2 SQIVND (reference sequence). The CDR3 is CASSAWDTKGEQFF. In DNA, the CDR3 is TGTGCCAGTAGTGCCTGGGACACTAAGGGTGAGCAGTTCTTC. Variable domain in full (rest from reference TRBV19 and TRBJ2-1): DGGITQSPKYLFRKEGQNVTLSCEQNLNHDAMYWYRQDPGQGLRLIYYSQIVNDFQKGDIAEGYSVSREKKESFPLTVTSAQKNPTAFYLCASSAWDTKGEQFFGPGTRLTVL.

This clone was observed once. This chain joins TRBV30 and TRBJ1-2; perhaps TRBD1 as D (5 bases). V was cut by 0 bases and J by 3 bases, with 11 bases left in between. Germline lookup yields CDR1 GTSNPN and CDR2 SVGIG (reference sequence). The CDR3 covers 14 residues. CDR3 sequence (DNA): TGTGCCTGGAGTGTTGGGGGAGGACACTATGGCTACACCTTC. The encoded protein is CAWSVGGGHYGYTF.

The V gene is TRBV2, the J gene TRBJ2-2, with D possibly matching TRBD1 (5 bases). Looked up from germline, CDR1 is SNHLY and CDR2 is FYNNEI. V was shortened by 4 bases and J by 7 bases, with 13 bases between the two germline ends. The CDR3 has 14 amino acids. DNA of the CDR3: TGTGCCAGCAGTGCCAGGGTGGCTATCGGGGAGCTGTTTTTT. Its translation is CASSARVAIGELFF.

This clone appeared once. The chain's CDR3 is CAISEGGGFDNQPQHF. In DNA form, the CDR3 reads TGTGCCATCAGTGAGGGGGGAGGTTTTGACAATCAGCCCCAGCATTTT. The chain combines TRBV10-3 with TRBJ1-5, with a weak D call TRBD1 (5 bases). The ends were cut back, 2 bases at V and 3 bases at J, with 14 bases in the middle. Germline V gene sequence: CDR1 ENHRY, CDR2 SYGVKD. This CDR3 is 16 amino acids long.

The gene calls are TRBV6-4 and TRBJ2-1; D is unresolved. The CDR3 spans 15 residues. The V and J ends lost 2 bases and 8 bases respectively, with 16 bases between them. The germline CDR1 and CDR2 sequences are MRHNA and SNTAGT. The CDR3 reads CASSDARTSLDEQFF. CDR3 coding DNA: TGTGCCAGCAGTGACGCTCGAACATCCCTAGATGAGCAGTTCTTC.

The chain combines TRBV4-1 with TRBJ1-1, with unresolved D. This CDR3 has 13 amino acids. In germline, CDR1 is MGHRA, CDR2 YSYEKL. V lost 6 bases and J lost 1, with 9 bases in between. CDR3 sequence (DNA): TGCGCCAGCAGACCTTCAGGGAACACTGAAGCTTTCTTT. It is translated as CASRPSGNTEAFF.

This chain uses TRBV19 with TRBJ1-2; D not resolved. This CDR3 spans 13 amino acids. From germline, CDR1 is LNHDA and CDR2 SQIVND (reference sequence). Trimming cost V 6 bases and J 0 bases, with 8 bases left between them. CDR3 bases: TGTGCCAGTAGGTGGCGGTCTAACTATGGCTACACCTTC. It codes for CASRWRSNYGYTF.

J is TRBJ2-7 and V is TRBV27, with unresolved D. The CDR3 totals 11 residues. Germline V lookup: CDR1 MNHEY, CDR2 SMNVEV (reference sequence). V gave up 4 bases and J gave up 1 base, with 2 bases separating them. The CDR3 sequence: CASSSSYEQYF. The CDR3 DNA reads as TGTGCCAGCAGTTCATCCTACGAGCAGTACTTC.

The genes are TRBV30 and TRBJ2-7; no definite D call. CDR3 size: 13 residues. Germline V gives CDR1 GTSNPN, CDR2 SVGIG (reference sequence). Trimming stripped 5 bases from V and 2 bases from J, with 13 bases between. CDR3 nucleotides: TGTGCCTGGGGTTTTGGGCCTACCTACGAGCAGTACTTC. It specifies CAWGFGPTYEQYF. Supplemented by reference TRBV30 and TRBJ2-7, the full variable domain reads SQTIHQWPATLVQPVGSPLSLECTVEGTSNPNLYWYRQAAGRGLQLLFYSVGIGQISSEVPQNLSASRPQDRQFILSSKKLLLSDSGFYLCAWGFGPTYEQYFGPGTRLTVT.

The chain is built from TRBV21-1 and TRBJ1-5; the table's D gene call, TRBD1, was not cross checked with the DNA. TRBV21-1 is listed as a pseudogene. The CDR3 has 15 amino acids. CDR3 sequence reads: CASSRAGNSNQPQHF. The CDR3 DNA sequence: TGTGCCAGCAGCAGGGCTGGAAATAGCAATCAGCCCCAGCATTTT.

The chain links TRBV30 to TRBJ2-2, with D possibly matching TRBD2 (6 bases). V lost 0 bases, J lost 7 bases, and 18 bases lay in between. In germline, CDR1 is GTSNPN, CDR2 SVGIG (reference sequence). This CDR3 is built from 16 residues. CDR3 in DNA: TGTGCCTGGAGTGTACGCGGGAAAGGTCGGGACGGGGAGCTGTTTTTT. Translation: CAWSVRGKGRDGELFF.

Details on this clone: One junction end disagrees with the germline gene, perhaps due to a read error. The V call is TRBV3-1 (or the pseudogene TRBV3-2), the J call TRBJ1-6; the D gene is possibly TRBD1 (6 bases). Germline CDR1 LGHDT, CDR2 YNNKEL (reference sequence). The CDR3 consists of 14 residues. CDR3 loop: CASTETGYISPLHF. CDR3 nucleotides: TGTGCCAGCACCGAAACAGGGTATATTTCACCCCTCCACTTT.

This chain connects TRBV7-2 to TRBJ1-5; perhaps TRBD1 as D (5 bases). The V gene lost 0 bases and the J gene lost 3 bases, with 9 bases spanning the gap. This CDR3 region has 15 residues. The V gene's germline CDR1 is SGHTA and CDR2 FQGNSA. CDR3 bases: TGTGCCAGCAGCTTAGCGGGGCTTTTCAATCAGCCCCAGCATTTT. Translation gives CASSLAGLFNQPQHF.

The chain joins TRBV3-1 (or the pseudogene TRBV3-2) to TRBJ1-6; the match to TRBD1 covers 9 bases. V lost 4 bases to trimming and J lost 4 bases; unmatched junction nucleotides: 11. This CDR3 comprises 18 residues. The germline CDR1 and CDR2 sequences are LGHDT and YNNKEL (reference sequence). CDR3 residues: CASSPSQDRGPYNSPLHF. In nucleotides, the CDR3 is TGTGCCAGCAGCCCCTCCCAGGACAGGGGACCTTATAATTCACCCCTCCACTTT.

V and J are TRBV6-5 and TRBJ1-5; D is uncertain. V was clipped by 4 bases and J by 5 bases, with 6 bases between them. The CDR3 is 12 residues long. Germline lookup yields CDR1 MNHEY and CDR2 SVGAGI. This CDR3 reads CASSSPYQPQHF. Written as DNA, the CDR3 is TGTGCCAGCAGTTCCCCCTATCAGCCCCAGCATTTT.

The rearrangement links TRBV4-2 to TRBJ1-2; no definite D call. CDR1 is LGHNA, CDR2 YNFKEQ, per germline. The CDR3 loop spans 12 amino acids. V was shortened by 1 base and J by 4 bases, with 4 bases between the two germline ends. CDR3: CASSQALYGYTF. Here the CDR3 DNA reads TGTGCCAGCAGCCAAGCCCTCTATGGCTACACCTTC.

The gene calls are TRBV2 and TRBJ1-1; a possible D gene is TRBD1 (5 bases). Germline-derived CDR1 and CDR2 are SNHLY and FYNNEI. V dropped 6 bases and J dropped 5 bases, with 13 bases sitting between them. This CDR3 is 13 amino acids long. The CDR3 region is CASSQGQYTEAFF. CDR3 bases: TGTGCCAGCAGCCAGGGCCAGTATACTGAAGCTTTCTTT.

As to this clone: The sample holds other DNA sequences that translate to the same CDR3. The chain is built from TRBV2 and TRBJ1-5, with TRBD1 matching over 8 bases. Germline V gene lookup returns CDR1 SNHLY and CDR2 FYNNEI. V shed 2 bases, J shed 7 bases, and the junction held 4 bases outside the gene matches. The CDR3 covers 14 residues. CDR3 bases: TGTGCCAGCAGTGAAAGACAGGGGAACCAGCCCCAGCATTTT. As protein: CASSERQGNQPQHF. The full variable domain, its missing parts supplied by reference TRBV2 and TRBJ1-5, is EPEVTQTPSHQVTQMGQEVILRCVPISNHLYFYWYRQILGQKVEFLVSFYNNEISEKSEIFDDQFSVERPDGSNFTLKIRSTKLEDSAMYFCASSERQGNQPQHFGDGTRLSIL.

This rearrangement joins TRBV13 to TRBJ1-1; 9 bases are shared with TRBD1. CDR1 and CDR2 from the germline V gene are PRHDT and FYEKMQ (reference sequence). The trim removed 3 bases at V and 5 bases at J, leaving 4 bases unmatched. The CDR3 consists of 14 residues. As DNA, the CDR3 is TGTGCCAGCAGCTTGGGACAGGGAGGGACTGAAGCTTTCTTT. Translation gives CASSLGQGGTEAFF.

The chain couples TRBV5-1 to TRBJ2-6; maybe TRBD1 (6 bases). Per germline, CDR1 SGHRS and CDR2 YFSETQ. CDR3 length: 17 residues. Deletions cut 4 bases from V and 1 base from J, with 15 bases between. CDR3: CASSPLTGLSGANVLTF. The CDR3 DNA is TGCGCCAGCAGCCCCCTGACAGGTCTGTCTGGGGCCAACGTCCTGACTTTC.

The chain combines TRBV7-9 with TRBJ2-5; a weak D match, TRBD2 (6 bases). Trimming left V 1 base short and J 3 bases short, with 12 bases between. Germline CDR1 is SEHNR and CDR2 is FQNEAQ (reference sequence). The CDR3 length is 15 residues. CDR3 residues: CASSLGTGRKETQYF. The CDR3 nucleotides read TGTGCCAGCAGCTTAGGGACGGGGAGGAAAGAGACCCAGTACTTC.

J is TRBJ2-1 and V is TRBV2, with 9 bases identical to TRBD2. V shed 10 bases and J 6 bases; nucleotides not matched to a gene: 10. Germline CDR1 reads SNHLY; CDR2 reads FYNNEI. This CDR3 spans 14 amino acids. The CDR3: CATRRLAGFNEQFF. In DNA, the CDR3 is TGTGCCACCAGGAGGCTAGCGGGGTTCAATGAGCAGTTCTTC.

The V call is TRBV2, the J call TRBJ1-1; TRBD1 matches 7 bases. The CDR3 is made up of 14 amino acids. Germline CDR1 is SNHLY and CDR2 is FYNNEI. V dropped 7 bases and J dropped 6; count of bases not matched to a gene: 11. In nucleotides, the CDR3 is TGTGCCAGCACGACCAACAGGGGTCGTGCTGAAGCTTTCTTT. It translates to CASTTNRGRAEAFF.